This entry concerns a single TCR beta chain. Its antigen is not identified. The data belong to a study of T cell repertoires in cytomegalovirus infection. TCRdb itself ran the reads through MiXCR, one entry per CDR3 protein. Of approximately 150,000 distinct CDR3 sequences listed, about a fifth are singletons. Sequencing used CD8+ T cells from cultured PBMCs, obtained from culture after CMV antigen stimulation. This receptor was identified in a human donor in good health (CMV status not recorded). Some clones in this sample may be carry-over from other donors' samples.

The CDR3 nucleotides are TGTGCCAGCAGCGGTAATCTTCCAGGGGCCTACGAGCAGTACTTC. It yields the protein CASSGNLPGAYEQYF. The chain links TRBV7-9 to TRBJ2-7; tentatively, D is TRBD1 (6 bases). The CDR3 runs to 15 residues. Germline V CDR1 and CDR2: SEHNR, FQNEAQ (reference sequence). The V end lost 5 bases, the J end lost 2 bases, and 16 bases lay between the germline ends.